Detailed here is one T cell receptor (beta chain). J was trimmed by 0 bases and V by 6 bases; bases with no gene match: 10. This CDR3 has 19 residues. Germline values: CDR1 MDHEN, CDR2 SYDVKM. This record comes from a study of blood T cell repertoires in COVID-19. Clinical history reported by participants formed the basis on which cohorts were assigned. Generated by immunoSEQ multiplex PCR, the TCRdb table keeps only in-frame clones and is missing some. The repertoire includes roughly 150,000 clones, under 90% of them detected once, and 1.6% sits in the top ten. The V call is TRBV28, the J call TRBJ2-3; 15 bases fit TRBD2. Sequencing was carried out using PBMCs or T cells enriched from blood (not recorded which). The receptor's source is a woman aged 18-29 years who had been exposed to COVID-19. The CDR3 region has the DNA TGTGCCAGCAGCTTAGGACTAGCGGGAGGGCTACGAAGCACAGATACGCAGTATTTT. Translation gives CASSLGLAGGLRSTDTQYF.